The rows below give T cell receptor beta chains drawn from one sample of a study of shared clonotypes between healthy human individuals. The assay was immunoSEQ multiplex PCR, and TCRdb's table has in-frame clones only and misses some. The sample yields about 2,100,000 clones, more than 85% seen once. Sequencing input: naive CD8+ T cells from PBMCs. All receptors come from a man aged 18 to 35 in good health. Some clones in this sample may be carry-over from other donors' samples. CDR3s include the opening cysteine and the closing phenylalanine or tryptophan. Each record gives: D gene, V gene, J gene, clone size, CDR3 protein, CDR3 DNA. A D gene is named only where the DNA matches it firmly. Where a row states a size, it is once, few, many or the class of an expanded clone; other rows omit it.

.	TRBV27	TRBJ1-1	.	CASSFGGGGTEAFF	TGTGCCAGCAGTTTTGGGGGGGGTGGCACTGAAGCTTTCTTT
.	TRBV5-6	TRBJ1-2	.	CASSLVRGPNYGYTF	TGTGCCAGCAGCTTGGTTCGGGGCCCTAACTATGGCTACACCTTC
TRBD1	TRBV5-8	TRBJ2-1	.	CASSLGQYNEQFF	TGTGCCAGCAGCCTGGGACAGTACAATGAGCAGTTCTTC
.	TRBV28	TRBJ1-2	.	CASSWEAGGAYGYTF	TGTGCCAGCTCGTGGGAGGCGGGGGGCGCGTATGGCTACACCTTC
TRBD2	TRBV7-9	TRBJ2-3	.	CASSTGLAGDLVDTQYF	TGTGCCAGCAGCACAGGACTAGCGGGAGACTTGGTAGATACGCAGTATTTT
TRBD1	TRBV27	TRBJ1-1	.	CASRSGGPNTEAFF	TGTGCCAGCAGGTCAGGGGGCCCGAACACTGAAGCTTTCTTT
TRBD1	TRBV27	TRBJ2-7	.	CASRQNFREGALWWEQYF	TGTGCCAGCAGACAGAACTTTAGAGAGGGGGCCCTTTGGTGGGAGCAGTACTTC
.	TRBV7-3	TRBJ2-1	.	CASSLQLYNEQFF	TGTGCCAGCAGCTTACAACTCTACAATGAGCAGTTCTTC
TRBD2	TRBV28	TRBJ2-1	.	CASRVVAGLYNEQFF	TGTGCCAGCAGGGTCGTAGCGGGCCTTTACAATGAGCAGTTCTTC
.	TRBV7-3	TRBJ2-2	.	CASSLTPGTSTGELFF	TGTGCCAGCAGCTTAACCCCCGGGACATCGACAGGGGAGCTGTTTTTT
.	TRBV27	TRBJ2-1	.	CASSLVGGNEQFF	TGTGCCAGCAGTTTAGTGGGGGGCAATGAGCAGTTCTTC
TRBD2	TRBV4-1	TRBJ2-1	.	CASSLSGVEQFF	TGCGCCAGCAGCCTTAGCGGGGTTGAGCAGTTCTTC
.	TRBV15	TRBJ2-7	once	CATSSGWTSDYEQYF	TGTGCCACCAGCTCCGGGTGGACATCAGACTACGAGCAGTACTTC
TRBD1	TRBV9	TRBJ1-3	.	CASSTRTGEGGNTIYF	TGTGCCAGCAGCACCCGGACAGGGGAAGGTGGAAACACCATATATTTT
.	TRBV6-5	TRBJ1-1	.	CASSYRTVNTEAFF	TGTGCCAGCAGTTACCGGACAGTTAACACTGAAGCTTTCTTT
TRBD1	TRBV7-9	TRBJ2-7	.	CASSLDLGQGRHEQYF	TGTGCCAGCAGCTTAGACTTGGGACAGGGGAGACACGAGCAGTACTTC
.	TRBV19	TRBJ2-2	.	CASRFFKNTGELFF	TGTGCCAGTAGGTTCTTTAAAAACACCGGGGAGCTGTTTTTT
.	TRBV5-4	TRBJ2-6	.	CASSLATGPSVLTF	TGTGCCAGCAGCTTGGCTACAGGCCCCAGCGTCCTGACTTTC
.	TRBV25-1	TRBJ2-5	.	CASSKTGQETQYF	TGTGCCAGCAGTAAGACCGGTCAAGAGACCCAGTACTTC
.	TRBV30	TRBJ2-1	.	CASNHPTRSQLNEQFF	TGTGCCTCTAACCACCCGACTAGATCCCAACTAAATGAGCAGTTCTTC
.	TRBV10-3	TRBJ1-1	.	CAISESMRENTEAFF	TGTGCCATCAGTGAGTCGATGAGGGAGAACACTGAAGCTTTCTTT
TRBD2	TRBV5-1	TRBJ2-7	once	CASSLAGLAITYEQYF	TGCGCCAGCAGCTTGGCTGGACTAGCTATCACCTACGAGCAGTACTTC
TRBD1	TRBV28	TRBJ2-3	.	CASSKGQGVGTQYF	TGTGCCAGCAGCAAGGGACAGGGGGTGGGTACGCAGTATTTT
.	TRBV10-2	TRBJ2-7	.	CASSVGKSSYEQYF	TGCGCCAGCAGTGTTGGTAAGAGCTCCTACGAGCAGTACTTC
.	TRBV5-7	TRBJ2-5	.	CASSLCVGTQYF	TGTGCCAGCAGCTTGTGTGTCGGGACCCAGTACTTC
.	TRBV5-5	TRBJ2-7	.	CASSFRRGYEQYF	TGTGCCAGCAGCTTTCGGCGGGGCTACGAGCAGTACTTC
TRBD1	TRBV19	TRBJ1-2	.	CASSQGGAYGYTF	TGTGCCAGTAGTCAAGGGGGCGCGTATGGCTACACCTTC
.	TRBV5-6	TRBJ2-7	.	CASSLGISYEQYF	TGTGCCAGCAGCTTGGGCATATCCTACGAGCAGTACTTC
TRBD2	TRBV29-1	TRBJ2-3	.	CSVERGLAGGPTDTQYF	TGCAGCGTTGAACGGGGACTAGCGGGAGGGCCCACAGATACGCAGTATTTT
.	TRBV18	TRBJ2-7	once	CASSPRQVYEQYF	TGTGCCAGCTCACCACGACAGGTCTACGAGCAGTACTTC
TRBD2	TRBV27	TRBJ2-3	.	CASSYGTRKADTQYF	TGTGCCAGCAGCTATGGGACTAGAAAGGCAGATACGCAGTATTTT
TRBD2	TRBV27	TRBJ2-7	.	CASSSSRGTTSYEQYF	TGTGCCAGCAGTTCTTCTCGGGGGACTACTTCCTACGAGCAGTACTTC
TRBD2	TRBV4-3	TRBJ2-1	once	CASSDGSGSYNEQFF	TGCGCCAGCAGCGATGGCAGCGGGAGCTACAATGAGCAGTTCTTC